The entry below describes one T cell receptor (beta chain). Its antigen remains unknown. Germline V gene data show CDR1 as WNHNN and CDR2 as SYGVQD (reference sequence). With 3 bases clipped from V and 5 bases from J, the junction kept 4 bases outside the gene matches. The CDR3 runs 13 residues. These data are taken from a study of cytomegalovirus exposure and HLA in healthy donors. Study as a whole: The same platform was used for the approximately 110 validation repertoires and the approximately 670 first-cohort repertoires, a later analysis reported. Study results and caveats: Reports showed the classifier diagnosing cytomegalovirus status with high specificity and sensitivity.

The donors were members of the roughly 130-subject validation cohort (separate from the approximately 670-subject first cohort). Sequenced by immunoSEQ multiplex PCR; TCRdb stores in-frame clones only, minus some. The sample consists of roughly 100,000 clones, about 95% of them appearing once. What was sequenced was PBMCs. The source of this sequence is a woman in her late teens or twenties in good health and CMV-seronegative. The chain recombines TRBV10-1 with TRBJ2-7; 7 bases line up with TRBD2. The CDR3 coding sequence is TGCGCCAGCAGTGACGGTGCGGGAGACGAGCAGTACTTC. Its protein product is CASSDGAGDEQYF.